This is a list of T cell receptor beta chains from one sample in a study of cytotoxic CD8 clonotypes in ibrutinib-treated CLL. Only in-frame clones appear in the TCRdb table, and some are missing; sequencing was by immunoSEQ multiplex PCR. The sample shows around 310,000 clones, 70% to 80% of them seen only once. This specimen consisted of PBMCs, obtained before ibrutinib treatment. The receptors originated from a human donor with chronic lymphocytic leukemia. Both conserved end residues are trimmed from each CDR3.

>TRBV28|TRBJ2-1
ASSWTSGSRVYNEQF
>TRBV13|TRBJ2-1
ASSRRTGTSGRHEQF
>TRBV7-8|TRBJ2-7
ASSTGTSGRGYEQY
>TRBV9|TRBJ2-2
ASSVDGVGCGELF
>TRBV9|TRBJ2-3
ASSVRQGSTDTQY
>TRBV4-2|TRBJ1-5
ASSQGTGSANQPQH
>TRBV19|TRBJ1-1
ASSMTGRTEAF
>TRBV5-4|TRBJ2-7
ASSSDGSSREQY
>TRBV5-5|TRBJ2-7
ASSLGWSSYEQY
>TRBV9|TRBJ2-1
ASSVAVGTGLYNEQF
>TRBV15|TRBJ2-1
ATSRDRNRGRLGQF